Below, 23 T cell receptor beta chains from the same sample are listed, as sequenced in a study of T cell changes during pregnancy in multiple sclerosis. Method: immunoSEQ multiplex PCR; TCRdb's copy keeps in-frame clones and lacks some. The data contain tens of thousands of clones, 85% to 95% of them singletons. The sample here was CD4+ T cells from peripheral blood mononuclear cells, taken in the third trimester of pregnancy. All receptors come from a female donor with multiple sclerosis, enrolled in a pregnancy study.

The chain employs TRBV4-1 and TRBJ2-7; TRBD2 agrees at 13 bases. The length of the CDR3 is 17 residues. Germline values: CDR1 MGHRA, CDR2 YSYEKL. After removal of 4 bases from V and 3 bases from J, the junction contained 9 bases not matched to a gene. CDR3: CASSLHPGTSGDYEQYF. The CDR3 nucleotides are TGCGCCAGCAGCCTTCATCCTGGGACTAGCGGGGACTACGAGCAGTACTTC.

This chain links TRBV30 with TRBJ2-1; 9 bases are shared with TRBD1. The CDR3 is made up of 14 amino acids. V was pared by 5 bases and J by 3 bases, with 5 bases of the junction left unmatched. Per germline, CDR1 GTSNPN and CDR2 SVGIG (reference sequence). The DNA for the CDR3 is TGTGCCTGGCGTAAGACAGGGGGCTACAATGAGCAGTTCTTC. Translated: CAWRKTGGYNEQFF. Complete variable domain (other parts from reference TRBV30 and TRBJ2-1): SQTIHQWPATLVQPVGSPLSLECTVEGTSNPNLYWYRQAAGRGLQLLFYSVGIGQISSEVPQNLSASRPQDRQFILSSKKLLLSDSGFYLCAWRKTGGYNEQFFGPGTRLTVL.

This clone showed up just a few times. DNA for the CDR3: TGTGCCAGCAGTGACCCAGGACAGGGCTTGTCCTACGAGCAGTACTTC. As protein: CASSDPGQGLSYEQYF. This chain joins TRBV2 and TRBJ2-7, with TRBD1 matching over 8 bases. The CDR3 consists of 16 residues. Germline trimming cut 3 bases from V and 1 base from J; bases unmatched to any gene: 8. Germline V gene sequence: CDR1 SNHLY, CDR2 FYNNEI. The full variable domain, its missing parts supplied by reference TRBV2 and TRBJ2-7, is EPEVTQTPSHQVTQMGQEVILRCVPISNHLYFYWYRQILGQKVEFLVSFYNNEISEKSEIFDDQFSVERPDGSNFTLKIRSTKLEDSAMYFCASSDPGQGLSYEQYFGPGTRLTVT.

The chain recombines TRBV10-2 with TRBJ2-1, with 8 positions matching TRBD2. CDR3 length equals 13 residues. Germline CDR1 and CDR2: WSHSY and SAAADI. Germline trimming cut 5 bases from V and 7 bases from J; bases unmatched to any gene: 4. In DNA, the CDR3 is TGCGCCAGCAGTCGGACTAGCTGGAATGAGCAGTTCTTC. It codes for CASSRTSWNEQFF.

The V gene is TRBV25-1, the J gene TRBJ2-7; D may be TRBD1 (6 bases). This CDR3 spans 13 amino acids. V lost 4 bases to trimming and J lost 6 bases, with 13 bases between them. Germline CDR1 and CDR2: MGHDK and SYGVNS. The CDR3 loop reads CASSVTGSIEQYF. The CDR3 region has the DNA TGTGCCAGCAGTGTAACAGGGTCGATCGAGCAGTACTTC.

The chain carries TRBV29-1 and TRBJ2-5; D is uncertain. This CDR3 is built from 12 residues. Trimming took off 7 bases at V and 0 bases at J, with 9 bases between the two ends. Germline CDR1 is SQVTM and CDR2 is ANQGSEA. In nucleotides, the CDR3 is TGCAGCGCCGCAACTTACCAAGAGACCCAGTACTTC. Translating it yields CSAATYQETQYF.

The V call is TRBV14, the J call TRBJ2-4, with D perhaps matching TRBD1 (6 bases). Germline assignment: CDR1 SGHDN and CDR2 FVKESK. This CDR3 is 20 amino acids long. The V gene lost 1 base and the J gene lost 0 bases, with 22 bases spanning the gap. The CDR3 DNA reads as TGTGCCAGCAGCCAAGGCTTTAAGGACAGAATACCTCTAGCCAAAAACATTCAGTACTTC. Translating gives CASSQGFKDRIPLAKNIQYF.

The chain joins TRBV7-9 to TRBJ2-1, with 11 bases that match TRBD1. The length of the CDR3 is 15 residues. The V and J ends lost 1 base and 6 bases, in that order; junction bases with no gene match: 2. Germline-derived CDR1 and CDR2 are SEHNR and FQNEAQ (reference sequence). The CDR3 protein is CASSLEGTGGNEQFF. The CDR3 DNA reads TGTGCCAGCAGCTTAGAGGGGACAGGGGGCAATGAGCAGTTCTTC.

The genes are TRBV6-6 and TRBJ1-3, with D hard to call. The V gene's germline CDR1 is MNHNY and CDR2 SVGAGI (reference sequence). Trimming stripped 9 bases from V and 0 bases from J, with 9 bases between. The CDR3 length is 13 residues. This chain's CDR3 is CASSSASGNTIYF. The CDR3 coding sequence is TGTGCCAGTTCCAGTGCCTCTGGAAACACCATATATTTT.

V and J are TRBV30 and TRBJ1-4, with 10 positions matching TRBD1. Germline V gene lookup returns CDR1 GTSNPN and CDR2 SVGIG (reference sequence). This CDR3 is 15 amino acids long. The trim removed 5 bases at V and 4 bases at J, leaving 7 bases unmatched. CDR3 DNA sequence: TGTGCCTGGGCCCGGGACAGGGGTCTTAATGAAAAACTGTTTTTT. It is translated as CAWARDRGLNEKLFF.

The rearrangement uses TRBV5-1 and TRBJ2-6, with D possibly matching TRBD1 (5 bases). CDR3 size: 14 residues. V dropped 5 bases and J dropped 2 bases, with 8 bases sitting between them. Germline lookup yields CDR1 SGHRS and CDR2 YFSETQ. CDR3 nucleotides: TGCGCCAGCAGGACAGAGGCTGGGGCCAACGTCCTGACTTTC. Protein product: CASRTEAGANVLTF. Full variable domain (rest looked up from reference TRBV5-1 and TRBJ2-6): KAGVTQTPRYLIKTRGQQVTLSCSPISGHRSVSWYQQTPGQGLQFLFEYFSETQRNKGNFPGRFSGRQFSNSRSEMNVSTLELGDSALYLCASRTEAGANVLTFGAGSRLTVL.

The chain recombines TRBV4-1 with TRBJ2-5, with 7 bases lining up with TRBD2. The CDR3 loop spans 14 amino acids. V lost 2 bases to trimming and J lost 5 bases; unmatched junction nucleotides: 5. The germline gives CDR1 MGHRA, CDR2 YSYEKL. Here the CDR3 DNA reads TGCGCCAGCAGCCAAACGACTAGCCAGGAGACCCAGTACTTC. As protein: CASSQTTSQETQYF.

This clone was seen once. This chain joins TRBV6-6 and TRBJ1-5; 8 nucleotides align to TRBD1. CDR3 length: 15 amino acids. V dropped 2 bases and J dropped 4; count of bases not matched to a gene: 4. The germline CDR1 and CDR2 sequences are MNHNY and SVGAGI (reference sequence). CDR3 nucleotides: TGTGCCAGCAGTTACGGACAGGGCCAAAATCAGCCCCAGCATTTT. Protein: CASSYGQGQNQPQHF.

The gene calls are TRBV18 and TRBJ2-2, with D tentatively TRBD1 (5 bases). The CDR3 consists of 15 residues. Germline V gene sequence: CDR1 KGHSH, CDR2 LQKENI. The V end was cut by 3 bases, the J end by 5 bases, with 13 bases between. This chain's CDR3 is CASSPRQPRTGELFF. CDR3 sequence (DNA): TGTGCCAGCTCACCCCGACAGCCGAGGACCGGGGAGCTGTTTTTT.

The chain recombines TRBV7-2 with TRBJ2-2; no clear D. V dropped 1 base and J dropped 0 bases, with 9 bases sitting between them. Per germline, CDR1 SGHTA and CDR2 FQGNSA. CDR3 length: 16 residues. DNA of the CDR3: TGTGCCAGCAGCTTAGGGAGCACGACGAACACCGGGGAGCTGTTTTTT. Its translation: CASSLGSTTNTGELFF.

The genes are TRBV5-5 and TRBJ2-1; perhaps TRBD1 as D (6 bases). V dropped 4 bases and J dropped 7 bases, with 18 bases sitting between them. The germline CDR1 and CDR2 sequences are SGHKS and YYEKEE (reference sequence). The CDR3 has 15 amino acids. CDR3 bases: TGTGCCAGCAGCCACAGGGTCAGCGCAGGAAATGAGCAGTTCTTC. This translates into CASSHRVSAGNEQFF.

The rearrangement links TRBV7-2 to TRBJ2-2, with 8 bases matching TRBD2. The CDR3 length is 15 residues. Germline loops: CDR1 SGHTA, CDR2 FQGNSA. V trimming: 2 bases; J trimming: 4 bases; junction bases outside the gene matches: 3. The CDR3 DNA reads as TGTGCCAGCAGCTTACGGACTAGCAGCACCGGGGAGCTGTTTTTT. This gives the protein CASSLRTSSTGELFF.

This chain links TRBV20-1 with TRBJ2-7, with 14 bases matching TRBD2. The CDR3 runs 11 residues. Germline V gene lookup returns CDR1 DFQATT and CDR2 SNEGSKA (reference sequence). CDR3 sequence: CGGLAGVEQYF. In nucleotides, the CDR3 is TGCGGGGGACTAGCGGGAGTAGAGCAGTACTTC.

CDR3: CASSRPGTEAFF. The CDR3 nucleotides are TGTGCCAGCAGCCGCCCGGGCACTGAAGCTTTCTTT. The chain links TRBV5-4 to TRBJ1-1; D is uncertain. The CDR3 consists of 12 residues. The germline gives CDR1 SGHNT, CDR2 YYREEE (reference sequence). V was clipped by 4 bases and J by 4 bases, with 8 bases between them.

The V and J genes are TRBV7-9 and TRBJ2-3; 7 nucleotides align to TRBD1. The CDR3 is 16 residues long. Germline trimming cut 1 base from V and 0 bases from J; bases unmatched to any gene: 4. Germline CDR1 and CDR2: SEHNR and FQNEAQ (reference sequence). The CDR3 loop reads CASSLGGRGSTDTQYF. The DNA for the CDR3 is TGTGCCAGCAGCTTAGGGGGCAGGGGGAGCACAGATACGCAGTATTTT.

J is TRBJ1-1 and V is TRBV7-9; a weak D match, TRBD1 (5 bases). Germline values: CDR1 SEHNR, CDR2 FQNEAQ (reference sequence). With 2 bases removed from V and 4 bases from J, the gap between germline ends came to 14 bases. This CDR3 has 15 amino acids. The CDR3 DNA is TGTGCCAGCAGCTTAAATCGGGGGGGGAGCACTGAAGCTTTCTTT. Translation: CASSLNRGGSTEAFF.

In DNA form, the CDR3 reads TGTGCCAGCTCACCCCGACAGATCTCTGGAAACACCATATATTTT. Encoded protein: CASSPRQISGNTIYF. The rearrangement links TRBV18 to TRBJ1-3, with D tentatively TRBD1 (5 bases). Germline V lookup: CDR1 KGHSH, CDR2 LQKENI. The ends were cut back, 3 bases at V and 0 bases at J, with 9 bases in the middle. The CDR3 spans 15 residues.

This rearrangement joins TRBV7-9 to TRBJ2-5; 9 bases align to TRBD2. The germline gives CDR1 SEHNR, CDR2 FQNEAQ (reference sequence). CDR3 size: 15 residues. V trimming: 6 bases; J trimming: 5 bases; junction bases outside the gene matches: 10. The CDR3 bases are TGTGCCAGCAGTCCCCGCGGGAGGGTAGCTGAGACCCAGTACTTC. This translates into CASSPRGRVAETQYF.